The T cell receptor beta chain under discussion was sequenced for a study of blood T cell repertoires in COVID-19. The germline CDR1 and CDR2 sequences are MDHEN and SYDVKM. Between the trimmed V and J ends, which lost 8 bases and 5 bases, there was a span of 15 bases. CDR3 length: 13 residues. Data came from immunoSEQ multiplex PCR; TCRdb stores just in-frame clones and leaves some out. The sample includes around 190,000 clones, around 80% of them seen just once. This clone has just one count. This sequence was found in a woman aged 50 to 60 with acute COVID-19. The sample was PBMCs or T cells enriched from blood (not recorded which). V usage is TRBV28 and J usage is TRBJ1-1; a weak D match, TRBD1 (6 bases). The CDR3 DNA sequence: TGTGCCAGCCACTCAGGGGAATGGACTGAAGCTTTCTTT. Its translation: CASHSGEWTEAFF.